These T cell receptor beta chains were read from a single sample in a study of blood T cell repertoires in COVID-19. Clones were sequenced by immunoSEQ multiplex PCR, and TCRdb holds only the in-frame ones, with some missing. Of 70,000 to 95,000 clones listed, around 90% are singletons. The sequencing input was peripheral blood. The source of these receptors is a man between 45 and 60 years old with active COVID-19. CDR3s include the opening cysteine and the closing phenylalanine or tryptophan. D genes are given only for firm matches. Some rows have no size entry. The others give once, few or many, or a class for an expanded clone.

size: -
D: -
J: TRBJ2-3
V: TRBV7-8
DNA: TGTGCCAGCAGTCAAATGCGAACTAGCCGGGAAGATACGCAGTATTTT
CDR3: CASSQMRTSREDTQYF

size: few
D: -
J: TRBJ1-5
V: TRBV5-5
DNA: TGTGCCAGCAGCAGTACAGGGAGTCAGCCCCAGCATTTT
CDR3: CASSSTGSQPQHF

size: -
D: -
J: TRBJ1-1
V: TRBV11-1
DNA: TGTGCCAGCAGCTTAACAGACATGAACACTGAAGCTTTCTTT
CDR3: CASSLTDMNTEAFF

size: -
D: -
J: TRBJ2-5
V: TRBV4-3
DNA: TGCGCCAGCAGCCAAGACAGGCAGATGGAGACCCAGTACTTC
CDR3: CASSQDRQMETQYF

size: -
D: -
J: TRBJ2-3
V: TRBV7-2
DNA: TGTGCCAGCAGCCCCCCCCACGGGACAACTCCTAGCACAGATACGCAGTATTTT
CDR3: CASSPPHGTTPSTDTQYF

size: -
D: -
J: TRBJ2-5
V: TRBV9
DNA: TGTGCCAGCAGCCTCCACGGGGTTTCCCAAGAGACCCAGTACTTC
CDR3: CASSLHGVSQETQYF

size: -
D: TRBD1
J: TRBJ2-1
V: TRBV6-5
DNA: TGTGCCAGCAGCTACAGGGGAACCTACAATGAGCAGTTCTTC
CDR3: CASSYRGTYNEQFF

size: -
D: -
J: TRBJ1-2
V: TRBV28
DNA: TGTGCCAGCACATCCGGGGGGCCCCGCTATGGCTACACCTTC
CDR3: CASTSGGPRYGYTF

size: -
D: -
J: TRBJ2-7
V: TRBV28
DNA: TGTGCCAGCAGTCCGACACGAGAGCAGTACTTC
CDR3: CASSPTREQYF

size: -
D: TRBD1
J: TRBJ1-6
V: TRBV5-1
DNA: TGCGCCAGCAGCTCAGGGGGCGTCGGTAATTCACCCCTCCACTTT
CDR3: CASSSGGVGNSPLHF

size: once
D: -
J: TRBJ2-5
V: TRBV18
DNA: TGTGCCAGCTCCCCTGTGCGGGGCGAAGGGGAGACCCAGTACTTC
CDR3: CASSPVRGEGETQYF

size: once
D: TRBD2
J: TRBJ2-2
V: TRBV19
DNA: TGTGCCAGTACGAATAGCGGGAGTGGGTACACCGGGGAGCTGTTTTTT
CDR3: CASTNSGSGYTGELFF

size: -
D: -
J: TRBJ1-1
V: TRBV28
DNA: TGTGCCAGCGAACCTAGGAGGGTAGAAACTGAAGCTTTCTTT
CDR3: CASEPRRVETEAFF

size: once
D: -
J: TRBJ2-2
V: TRBV9
DNA: TGTGCCAGCAGCGAAGGGGCCGGGGAGCTGTTTTTT
CDR3: CASSEGAGELFF

size: few
D: -
J: TRBJ1-1
V: TRBV19
DNA: TGTGCCAGTAGTATAGATACGCGGAACACTGAAGCTTTCTTT
CDR3: CASSIDTRNTEAFF

size: once
D: TRBD2
J: TRBJ2-3
V: TRBV29-1
DNA: TGCAGCGTTCCGGAACTAGCGGGGAGGACAGATACGCAGTATTTT
CDR3: CSVPELAGRTDTQYF

size: -
D: -
J: TRBJ1-2
V: TRBV28
DNA: TGTGCCAGCAGTTTTGCAGGGGAAGCTTTTGGCTACACCTTC
CDR3: CASSFAGEAFGYTF

size: -
D: TRBD2
J: TRBJ2-5
V: TRBV7-2
DNA: TGTGCCAGCAGCTTAGAGGCAGCGGGAGGGACCCAGTACTTC
CDR3: CASSLEAAGGTQYF

size: -
D: -
J: TRBJ1-5
V: TRBV2
DNA: TGTGCCAGCGGGGGGGATAGCAATCAGCCCCAGCATTTT
CDR3: CASGGDSNQPQHF

size: -
D: TRBD2
J: TRBJ2-1
V: TRBV4-3
DNA: TGCGCCAGCAGCCGAATAAGCGGGAGTAAGGGCAATGAGCAGTTCTTC
CDR3: CASSRISGSKGNEQFF